This TCR beta chain was sequenced during a study of T cell responses to AZD1222 COVID-19 vaccine. This CDR3 is built from 17 residues. Per the germline V gene, CDR1 is SGHRS and CDR2 is YFSETQ. Trimming shortened V by 0 bases and J by 4 bases, and 17 bases separated the two germline ends. As to this clone: Its specificity is unknown.

Study results and caveats: Just a handful of AZD1222 recipients were seropositive at baseline. Samples come after the peak T cell response, not at day 14. Donors were chiefly white British, with a greater number of females, and clonal diversity was perhaps underestimated.

Assay used: immunoSEQ multiplex PCR; TCRdb lists only in-frame clones, some missing. The sample has 120,000 or so clones, 75% to 90% seen once. V gene TRBV5-1 combines with J gene TRBJ1-3; perhaps TRBD1 as D (6 bases). The receptor comes from an adult in good health. The sequenced sample was peripheral blood, obtained on day 0 of AZD1222 vaccination. The CDR3 loop is CASSLAQQGISGNTIYF. The CDR3 DNA follows: TGCGCCAGCAGCTTGGCCCAACAGGGAATATCCGGAAACACCATATATTTT.